This T cell receptor beta chain was retrieved from a study of Graves' ophthalmopathy and Graves' hyperthyroidism. A duration under 3 months, NOSPECS ≥4, CAS ≥3 and moderate-to-severe activity characterized the donors with ophthalmopathy. Reliance was placed on clinical symptoms, serum thyroxine, TRAb, thyroid ultrasound and orbital computed tomography for diagnosis. Amplified material comprised TCR beta CDR3 regions derived from RNA transcripts. In the first round, RT-PCR was carried out with HTBI primers, and a multiplex PCR formed the second round. MiXCR, run by TCRdb on the multiplex PCR reads, gives a single entry per CDR3 protein. The data contain under 350,000 distinct CDR3 sequences, 17% of them singletons. Concerning this clonotype: Its antigen is unidentified.

Study-level points and caveats: The majority of expanded thyroid clonotypes above 0.001 frequency also occurred in blood.

V dropped 1 base and J dropped 3 bases, with 13 bases sitting between them. This CDR3 has 16 residues. In germline, CDR1 is MNHNS, CDR2 SASEGT. Sequenced input: peripheral blood. This chain uses TRBV6-1 with TRBJ1-5; no definite D call. The sequence was collected from an adult man with Graves' ophthalmopathy. For the CDR3, the DNA is TGTGCCAGCAGTGAAGGACGATTGGGGAACAATCAGCCCCAGCATTTT. Amino acids: CASSEGRLGNNQPQHF.